These 5 T cell receptor beta chains were all obtained from the same sample, sequenced in a study of T cell responses to AZD1222 COVID-19 vaccine. Profiling relied on immunoSEQ multiplex PCR, and the TCRdb table lists in-frame clones only, not all of them. The data show about 120,000 clones, with over 75% seen just once and just over 7% held by the top ten. The sequenced sample was peripheral blood, obtained on day 0 of AZD1222 vaccination. The receptors here all came from an adult in good health.

The sample holds one count of this clone. The rearrangement links TRBV25-1 to TRBJ2-1; 10 positions match TRBD2. The CDR3 consists of 15 residues. After removal of 3 bases from V and 8 bases from J, the junction contained 7 bases not matched to a gene. Germline lookup yields CDR1 MGHDK and CDR2 SYGVNS. CDR3 sequence (DNA): TGTGCCAGCAGTGATGGAGCGGGAGGGGTGTATGAGCAGTTCTTC. It translates to CASSDGAGGVYEQFF. The full variable domain, its missing parts supplied by reference TRBV25-1 and TRBJ2-1, is EADIYQTPRYLVIGTGKKITLECSQTMGHDKMYWYQQDPGMELHLIHYSYGVNSTEKGDLSSESTVSRIRTEHFPLTLESARPSHTSQYLCASSDGAGGVYEQFFGPGTRLTVL.

The chain carries TRBV5-6 and TRBJ2-5; 13 positions agree with TRBD2. This CDR3 contains 16 residues. Per germline, CDR1 SGHDT and CDR2 YYEEEE. Trimming cost V 2 bases and J 5 bases; bases outside gene matches: 6. As DNA, the CDR3 is TGTGCCAGCAGCTTACTAGCGGGAGGGCCTCAGGAGACCCAGTACTTC. It encodes CASSLLAGGPQETQYF.

The chain has TRBV28 and TRBJ2-3, with 9 bases lining up with TRBD1. Germline loops: CDR1 MDHEN, CDR2 SYDVKM. CDR3 size: 17 residues. The junction had 18 bases not matched to a gene; V was cut back by 10 bases and J by 4 bases. CDR3 bases: TGTGCCACCCTCTCCGGGACAGGGATTGCGGGACCAGATACGCAGTATTTT. Amino acids: CATLSGTGIAGPDTQYF.

V gene TRBV28 combines with J gene TRBJ2-7; 7 positions match TRBD1. The germline V gene has CDR1 MDHEN and CDR2 SYDVKM. The V gene end was trimmed by 7 bases and the J gene end by 4 bases; junction bases not matched to a gene: 7. This CDR3 contains 13 residues. As DNA, the CDR3 is TGTGCCAGCATAAACAGGGGAAAGTACGAGCAGTACTTC. Translating gives CASINRGKYEQYF.

The rearrangement joins TRBV18 to TRBJ1-1; D is ambiguous. CDR1 is KGHSH, CDR2 LQKENI, per germline. V dropped 5 bases and J dropped 2 bases, with 0 bases sitting between them. The CDR3 is 10 residues long. The CDR3 sequence: CASSNTEAFF. The CDR3 nucleotides read TGTGCCAGCTCAAACACTGAAGCTTTCTTT.